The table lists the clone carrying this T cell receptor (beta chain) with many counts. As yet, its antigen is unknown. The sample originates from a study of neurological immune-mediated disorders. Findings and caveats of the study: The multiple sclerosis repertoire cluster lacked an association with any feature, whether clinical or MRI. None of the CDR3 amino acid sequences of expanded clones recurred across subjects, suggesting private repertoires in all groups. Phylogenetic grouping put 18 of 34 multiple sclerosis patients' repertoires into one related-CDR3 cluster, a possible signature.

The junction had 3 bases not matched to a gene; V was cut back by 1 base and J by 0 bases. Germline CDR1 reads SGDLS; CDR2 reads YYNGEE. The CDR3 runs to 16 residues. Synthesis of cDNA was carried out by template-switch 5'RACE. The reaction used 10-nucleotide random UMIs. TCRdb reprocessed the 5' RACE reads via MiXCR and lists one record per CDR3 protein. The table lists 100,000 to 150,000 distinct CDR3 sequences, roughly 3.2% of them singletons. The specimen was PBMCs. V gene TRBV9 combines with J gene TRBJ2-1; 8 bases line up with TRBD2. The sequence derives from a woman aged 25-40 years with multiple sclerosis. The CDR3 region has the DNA TGTGCCAGCAGCGTAAGGAGCGGGAGCTCCTACAATGAGCAGTTCTTC. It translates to CASSVRSGSSYNEQFF.